This is a list of T cell receptor beta chains from one sample in a study of shared clonotypes between healthy human individuals. Repertoires were generated with immunoSEQ multiplex PCR, while TCRdb's copy carries only in-frame clones and drops some. This table has around 2.5 million clones, approximately 93% appearing once. The sample taken for sequencing was naive CD4+ T cells from PBMCs. These receptors came from a young man in good health. Some clones in this sample may be carry-over from other donors' samples. Each CDR3 is given without its conserved first and last residue.

j_gene	v_gene	CDR3aa
TRBJ2-1	TRBV18	ASSRTGWGSAYNEQF
TRBJ1-6	TRBV7-9	ASSLWDRDNPLH
TRBJ2-2	TRBV27	ASSLRGRVFTGELF
TRBJ1-2	TRBV5-6	ASSGYRDRDGYGYT
TRBJ1-1	TRBV28	ASRNYPLSPAPNTF
TRBJ2-7	TRBV28	ASTPWASGRNEQY
TRBJ2-5	TRBV2	ASLGRLLGKETQY
TRBJ2-6	TRBV6-1	ASSEARGAPGANVLT
TRBJ1-2	TRBV5-6	ASSTPRARLHGYT
TRBJ1-6	TRBV7-2	ASSLSDGHNSPLH
TRBJ2-7	TRBV28	ASRHWEGNEQY
TRBJ1-2	TRBV6-5	ASSTAALANYGYT
TRBJ2-2	TRBV28	ASSSDREDAGELF
TRBJ1-5	TRBV18	ASSPPQGQGQPQH
TRBJ1-2	TRBV28	ASAGQDYGYT
TRBJ2-2	TRBV29-1	SVQGAGAGELF
TRBJ2-3	TRBV5-1	ASSLFGPSGSTDTQY
TRBJ1-2	TRBV28	ASSSSGIQNYGYT
TRBJ2-7	TRBV9	ASSVRGGRAGQY
TRBJ2-3	TRBV2	ASSWAAGTDTQY
TRBJ2-5	TRBV6-6	ASSYEWNGKETQY
TRBJ2-1	TRBV2	AIRTSGSYEQF
TRBJ2-7	TRBV2	ASRLAFSYEQY
TRBJ2-7	TRBV5-1	ASSETSGRPHEQY
TRBJ2-4	TRBV29-1	SVGRSNIQY
TRBJ2-3	TRBV7-6	ASSLTERGAQY
TRBJ2-7	TRBV28	ASKFSGGFYEQY